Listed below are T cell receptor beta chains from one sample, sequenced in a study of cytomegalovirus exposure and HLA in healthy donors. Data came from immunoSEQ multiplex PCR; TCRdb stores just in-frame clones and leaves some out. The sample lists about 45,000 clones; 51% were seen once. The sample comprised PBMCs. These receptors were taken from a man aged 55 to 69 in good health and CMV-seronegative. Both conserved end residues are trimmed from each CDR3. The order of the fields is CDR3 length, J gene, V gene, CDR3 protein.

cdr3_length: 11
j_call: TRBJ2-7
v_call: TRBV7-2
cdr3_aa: ASSIGSLYEQY

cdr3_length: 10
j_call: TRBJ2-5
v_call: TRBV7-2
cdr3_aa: ASSINWETQY

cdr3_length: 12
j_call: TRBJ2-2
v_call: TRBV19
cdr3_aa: ASLRGPNTGELF

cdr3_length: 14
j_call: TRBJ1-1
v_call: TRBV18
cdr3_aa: ASSPKAGGDGTEAF

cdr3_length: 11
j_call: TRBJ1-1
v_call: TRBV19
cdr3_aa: ASSPGQGTEAF

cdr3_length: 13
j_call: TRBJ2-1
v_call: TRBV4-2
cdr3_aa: ASSPGLAGAYEQF

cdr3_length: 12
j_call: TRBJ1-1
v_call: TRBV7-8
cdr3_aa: ASSLGLLNTEAF

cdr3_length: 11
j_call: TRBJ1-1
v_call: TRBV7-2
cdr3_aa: ASSFQVNTEAF

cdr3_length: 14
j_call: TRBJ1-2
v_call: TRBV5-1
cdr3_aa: ASSFRPVAGGYGYT

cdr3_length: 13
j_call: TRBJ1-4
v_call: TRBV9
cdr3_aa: ASSPQQGTNEKLF

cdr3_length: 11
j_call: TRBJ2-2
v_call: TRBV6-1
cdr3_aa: ASSDSKRGELF

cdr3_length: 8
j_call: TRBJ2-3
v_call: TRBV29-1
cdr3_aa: SGYEGGEY

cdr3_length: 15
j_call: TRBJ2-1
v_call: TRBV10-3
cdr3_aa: AISESGSGSSYNEQF

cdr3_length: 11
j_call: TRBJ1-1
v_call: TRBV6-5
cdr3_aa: ASSQGGDTEAF

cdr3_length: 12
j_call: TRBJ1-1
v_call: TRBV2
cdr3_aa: ASSERRDKSQAF

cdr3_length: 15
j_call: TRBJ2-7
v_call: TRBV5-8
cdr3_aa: ASSPHYRASGSYEQY

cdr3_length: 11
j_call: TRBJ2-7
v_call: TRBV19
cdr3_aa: ASSTLRTYEQY

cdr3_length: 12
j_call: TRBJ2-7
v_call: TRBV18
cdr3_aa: ASSPGAGDYEQY

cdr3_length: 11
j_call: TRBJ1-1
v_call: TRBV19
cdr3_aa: ASTMTGRAEAF

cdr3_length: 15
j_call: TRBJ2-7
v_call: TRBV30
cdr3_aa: AWSPGTSGRAGHEQY

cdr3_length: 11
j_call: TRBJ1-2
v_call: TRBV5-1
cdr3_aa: ASNPTGDYGYT

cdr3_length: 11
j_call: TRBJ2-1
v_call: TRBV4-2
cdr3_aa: ASSRRDHNEQF

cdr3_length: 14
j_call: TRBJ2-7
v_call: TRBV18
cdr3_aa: ASSSLAGGLGGEQY

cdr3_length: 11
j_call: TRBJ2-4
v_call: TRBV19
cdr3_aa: ASSIGAGNIQY

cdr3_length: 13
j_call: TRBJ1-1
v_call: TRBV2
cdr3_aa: ASILETGGHREAF

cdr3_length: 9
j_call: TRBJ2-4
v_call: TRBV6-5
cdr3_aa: ASTNSGIQY

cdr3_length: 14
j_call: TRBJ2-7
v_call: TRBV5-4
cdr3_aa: ASSLGPTSGAREQY